The 22 T cell receptor beta chains in this list originate from one sample, sequenced in a study of shared clonotypes between healthy human individuals. Some clones are missing from TCRdb's copy, which holds only in-frame ones; the method was immunoSEQ multiplex PCR. The table records some 2.3 million clones, approximately 93% of them present only once. The sequenced sample was naive CD4+ T cells from PBMCs. Sample subset: CD45RA+ positively selected. The receptors shown here come from a man between 18 and 29 years old in good health. Some clones in this sample may be carry-over from other donors' samples.

The chain uses TRBV5-6 and TRBJ2-7; 9 positions match TRBD1. This CDR3 contains 15 residues. CDR1 SGHDT and CDR2 YYEEEE come from the germline V gene. V lost 2 bases and J lost 1; bases outside the gene matches: 4. CDR3 DNA sequence: TGTGCCAGCAGCTTACCGGGACAGGGTTCCTACGAGCAGTACTTC. It specifies CASSLPGQGSYEQYF.

V gene TRBV6-5 combines with J gene TRBJ1-1; TRBD1 matches 7 bases. Germline-derived CDR1 and CDR2 are MNHEY and SVGAGI. Trimming took 4 bases from V and 5 from J; bases not matched to a gene: 13. The CDR3 contains 16 residues. The CDR3 nucleotides read TGTGCCAGCAGTTCCGCCCTGGGTGCAGGGGGTACTGAAGCTTTCTTT. Translated: CASSSALGAGGTEAFF.

This clone was counted a few times. V is TRBV10-3 and J is TRBJ2-2; D gene unclear. The ends were cut back, 6 bases at V and 6 bases at J, with 14 bases in the middle. Per germline, CDR1 ENHRY and CDR2 SYGVKD. The CDR3 sequence is 14 residues long. CDR3 DNA: TGTGCCATCAGCCCCCGGGTAGCCTCCGGGGAGCTGTTTTTT. Translated: CAISPRVASGELFF.

The V gene is TRBV10-3, the J gene TRBJ2-5, with 12 positions matching TRBD1. The CDR3 runs to 14 residues. Germline V gene sequence: CDR1 ENHRY, CDR2 SYGVKD. With 7 bases clipped from V and 5 bases from J, the junction kept 5 bases outside the gene matches. For the CDR3, the DNA is TGTGCCATCATGGGGGACAGGGGGCCGGAGACCCAGTACTTC. This gives the protein CAIMGDRGPETQYF.

The rearrangement joins TRBV11-2 to TRBJ1-1, with a tentative D call TRBD1 (5 bases). Germline-derived CDR1 and CDR2 are SGHAT and FQNNGV. This CDR3 is 14 amino acids long. V gave up 5 bases and J gave up 3 bases, with 13 bases separating them. The CDR3 DNA reads TGTGCCAGCAGCAGGGCCGTGGGGCACACTGAAGCTTTCTTT. This gives the protein CASSRAVGHTEAFF.

V gene TRBV5-4 combines with J gene TRBJ2-1; 9 bases match TRBD2. Germline CDR1 is SGHNT and CDR2 is YYREEE (reference sequence). The CDR3 contains 16 residues. The V and J ends lost 3 bases and 3 bases, in that order; junction bases with no gene match: 7. The CDR3 region is CASSSELAGNYNEQFF. The CDR3 DNA sequence: TGTGCCAGCAGCTCGGAACTAGCGGGTAACTACAATGAGCAGTTCTTC.

The chain uses TRBV5-5 and TRBJ2-3; 13 nucleotides align to TRBD2. This CDR3 has 19 residues. The germline CDR1 and CDR2 sequences are SGHKS and YYEKEE (reference sequence). V lost 4 bases to trimming and J lost 3 bases; unmatched junction nucleotides: 14. CDR3 in amino acids: CASSGRSRTSGSGTDTQYF. The CDR3 DNA sequence: TGTGCCAGCAGCGGACGCTCAAGGACTAGCGGGAGTGGTACAGATACGCAGTATTTT.

This clone was seen more than once but under ten times. This chain uses TRBV7-2 with TRBJ1-2; tentatively, D is TRBD1 (6 bases). With 5 bases removed from V and 2 bases from J, the gap between germline ends came to 15 bases. The germline gives CDR1 SGHTA, CDR2 FQGNSA. The CDR3 extends over 15 amino acids. As DNA, the CDR3 is TGTGCCAGCAGCCCAATGAACACAGGGAACTATGGCTACACCTTC. This gives the protein CASSPMNTGNYGYTF.

This clone was picked up one time. This chain joins TRBV9 and TRBJ2-1; D is uncertain. This CDR3 region has 13 residues. Germline V lookup: CDR1 SGDLS, CDR2 YYNGEE. V was cut by 0 bases and J by 8 bases, with 9 bases left in between. CDR3: CASSVDISDEQFF. The CDR3 coding sequence is TGTGCCAGCAGCGTAGATATAAGCGATGAGCAGTTCTTC.

Regarding this clone: Different DNA sequences within this sample yield the same CDR3. The V and J genes are TRBV19 and TRBJ2-1; D might be TRBD2 (5 bases). The V gene's germline CDR1 is LNHDA and CDR2 SQIVND (reference sequence). The V end lost 3 bases, the J end lost 1 base, and 7 bases lay between the germline ends. This CDR3 spans 14 amino acids. In DNA form, the CDR3 reads TGTGCCAGTAGTATCGGGGATTCCTACAATGAGCAGTTCTTC. Translated, it gives CASSIGDSYNEQFF.

The chain has TRBV19 and TRBJ2-5; 8 nucleotides match TRBD1. V shed 7 bases and J 4 bases; nucleotides not matched to a gene: 5. Germline CDR1 LNHDA, CDR2 SQIVND (reference sequence). The CDR3 has 13 residues. In DNA form, the CDR3 reads TGTGCCAGTACCGACAGGGGTAGAGAGACCCAGTACTTC. Encoded protein: CASTDRGRETQYF.

The chain recombines TRBV6-1 with TRBJ1-1; 7 positions agree with TRBD1. CDR1 is MNHNS, CDR2 SASEGT, per germline. The CDR3 is 14 residues long. The V gene end was trimmed by 5 bases and the J gene end by 5 bases; junction bases not matched to a gene: 8. The CDR3 sequence: CASSQGGWWTEAFF. CDR3 DNA: TGTGCCAGCAGTCAGGGGGGCTGGTGGACTGAAGCTTTCTTT.

This rearrangement joins TRBV5-1 to TRBJ2-3; 7 nucleotides line up with TRBD1. In germline, CDR1 is SGHRS, CDR2 YFSETQ. This CDR3 has 16 amino acids. Trimming at V came to 4 bases and at J to 0 bases, leaving 8 bases not matched to a gene. The CDR3 nucleotides read TGCGCCAGCAGCCGTGGGCCGGGACAGAGCACAGATACGCAGTATTTT. Encoded protein: CASSRGPGQSTDTQYF.

The chain recombines TRBV7-9 with TRBJ1-4; tentatively, D is TRBD1 (6 bases). V lost 5 bases to trimming and J lost 0 bases, with 13 bases between them. The CDR3 runs to 16 residues. Germline-derived CDR1 and CDR2 are SEHNR and FQNEAQ (reference sequence). CDR3 region: CASSRRTDPTNEKLFF. As DNA, the CDR3 is TGTGCCAGCAGCCGCAGGACAGATCCAACTAATGAAAAACTGTTTTTT.

On this clone itself: Additional DNA sequences in this sample encode the identical CDR3. The V call is TRBV7-2, the J call TRBJ2-7; D is unresolved. The CDR3 consists of 13 residues. From germline, CDR1 is SGHTA and CDR2 FQGNSA. V gave up 1 base and J gave up 2 bases, with 6 bases separating them. The CDR3 loop is CASSLGVTYEQYF. DNA of the CDR3: TGTGCCAGCAGCTTAGGGGTGACCTACGAGCAGTACTTC.

This rearrangement joins TRBV28 to TRBJ1-1; tentatively, D is TRBD1 (6 bases). CDR3 length equals 13 residues. V gave up 7 bases and J gave up 5 bases, with 14 bases separating them. Per the germline V gene, CDR1 is MDHEN and CDR2 is SYDVKM. CDR3 residues: CASTVRGRTEAFF. The CDR3 nucleotides read TGTGCCAGCACGGTAAGGGGGAGAACTGAAGCTTTCTTT.

This clone was seen a few times. This CDR3 reads CAWSLDRKEKLFF. CDR3 in DNA: TGTGCCTGGAGTCTGGACAGGAAAGAAAAACTGTTTTTT. This rearrangement joins TRBV30 to TRBJ1-4, with TRBD1 matching 7 bases. V lost 2 bases to trimming and J lost 8 bases; unmatched junction nucleotides: 5. CDR1 is GTSNPN, CDR2 SVGIG, per germline (reference sequence). There are 13 residues in the CDR3.

Here the CDR3 reads CASSRGQILSEQYF. Written as DNA, the CDR3 is TGTGCCAGCAGCCGAGGACAGATCCTAAGCGAGCAGTACTTC. The chain couples TRBV5-8 to TRBJ2-7, with TRBD1 as a possible D gene (6 bases). V lost 4 bases and J 6 bases, leaving 17 bases between the germline ends. Per the germline V gene, CDR1 is SGHTS and CDR2 is YDEGEE. The CDR3 extends over 14 amino acids.

J is TRBJ2-2 and V is TRBV2; TRBD1 might be the D (6 bases). Germline V gene sequence: CDR1 SNHLY, CDR2 FYNNEI. The germline V and J ends were trimmed by 6 bases and 6 bases, with 11 bases remaining between them. The CDR3 runs 13 residues. CDR3 loop: CASSRWGPGELFF. In DNA, the CDR3 is TGTGCCAGCAGCAGGTGGGGGCCCGGGGAGCTGTTTTTT.

The chain combines TRBV10-1 with TRBJ2-7, with 9 bases matching TRBD1. The CDR3 is made up of 15 amino acids. Trimming took 7 bases from V and 4 from J; bases not matched to a gene: 11. CDR1 is WNHNN and CDR2 is SYGVQD in the germline V gene (reference sequence). CDR3 protein: CASTNNRDRAYEQYF. The CDR3 DNA follows: TGCGCCAGCACTAACAACCGGGACAGGGCGTACGAGCAGTACTTC.

The genes are TRBV2 and TRBJ2-2, with D possibly being TRBD1 (6 bases). The V and J ends lost 6 bases and 8 bases respectively, with 16 bases between them. The V gene's germline CDR1 is SNHLY and CDR2 FYNNEI. The CDR3 is 14 amino acids. Here the CDR3 reads CASRGQPFLGELFF. As DNA, the CDR3 is TGTGCCAGCAGGGGACAACCGTTCTTGGGGGAGCTGTTTTTT.

This chain joins TRBV19 and TRBJ2-3; the match to TRBD2 covers 9 bases. In germline, CDR1 is LNHDA, CDR2 SQIVND (reference sequence). The CDR3 covers 16 residues. J was trimmed by 0 bases and V by 10 bases; bases with no gene match: 11. CDR3 in amino acids: CATTPRTSASTDTQYF. CDR3 in DNA: TGTGCCACCACCCCCCGGACTAGCGCCAGCACAGATACGCAGTATTTT. Full variable domain (missing parts from reference TRBV19 and TRBJ2-3): DGGITQSPKYLFRKEGQNVTLSCEQNLNHDAMYWYRQDPGQGLRLIYYSQIVNDFQKGDIAEGYSVSREKKESFPLTVTSAQKNPTAFYLCATTPRTSASTDTQYFGPGTRLTVL.